This T cell receptor beta chain stems from a study of blood T cell repertoires in COVID-19. This clone was seen a single time. Assay used: immunoSEQ multiplex PCR; TCRdb lists only in-frame clones, some missing. The table records about 310,000 clones, 87% of them present only once. Germline-derived CDR1 and CDR2 are SGHTA and FQGTGA. This CDR3 spans 13 amino acids. Trimming shortened V by 6 bases and J by 6 bases, and 12 bases separated the two germline ends. The origin of this receptor is a woman between 18 and 30 years old who had recovered from COVID-19. The sample taken for sequencing was PBMCs or T cells enriched from blood (not recorded which). The V call is TRBV7-3, the J call TRBJ2-1, with D maybe TRBD2 (6 bases). The CDR3 DNA is TGTGCCAGCAGTACTAGCTTTGGCAATGAGCAGTTCTTC. This codes for CASSTSFGNEQFF. The full variable domain, completed using reference TRBV7-3 and TRBJ2-1, is GAGVSQTPSNKVTEKGKYVELRCDPISGHTALYWYRQSLGQGPEFLIYFQGTGAADDSGLPNDRFFAVRPEGSVSTLKIQRTERGDSAVYLCASSTSFGNEQFFGPGTRLTVL.